These 14 T cell receptor beta chains were sequenced from one sample in a study of OX40 agonist ivuxolimab in advanced cancers. Using immunoSEQ multiplex PCR, the repertoire was profiled, and TCRdb retains in-frame clones only, with some absent. The sample shows about 23,000 clones, approximately 77% of them seen only once. Sample: CD4+ or CD8+ T cells sorted from blood, taken in a trial of the OX40 agonist ivuxolimab. The receptors here all came from an adult with an advanced solid tumor such as melanoma, head and neck, liver or kidney cancer.

The chain employs TRBV2 and TRBJ1-5; 8 bases are shared with TRBD1. The V gene's germline CDR1 is SNHLY and CDR2 FYNNEI. The CDR3 sequence is 15 residues long. J was trimmed by 4 bases and V by 5 bases; bases with no gene match: 7. CDR3 region: CASSSGTGGNQPQHF. CDR3 bases: TGTGCCAGCAGTTCCGGGACAGGAGGGAATCAGCCCCAGCATTTT.

The chain joins TRBV9 to TRBJ1-5, with D uncertain. The CDR3 has 15 residues. Trimming cost V 0 bases and J 5 bases, with 12 bases left between them. The germline V gene encodes CDR1 SGDLS and CDR2 YYNGEE. The CDR3: CASSVAGQRDQPQHF. As DNA, the CDR3 is TGTGCCAGCAGCGTAGCGGGTCAGAGGGATCAGCCCCAGCATTTT.

The CDR3, as DNA: TGTGCCAGCCTCCAGGGGACACGGACCGGGGAGCTGTTTTTT. Translated: CASLQGTRTGELFF. The genes are TRBV6-6 and TRBJ2-2, with a weak D call TRBD1 (6 bases). Trimming removed 8 bases from V and 5 bases from J, with 15 bases in between. From germline, CDR1 is MNHNY and CDR2 SVGAGI (reference sequence). The CDR3 is 14 residues long.

The rearrangement joins TRBV11-1 to TRBJ2-5; D is unclear. The germline V gene encodes CDR1 SGHAT and CDR2 FQDESV (reference sequence). This CDR3 region has 15 residues. Trimming cost V 3 bases and J 2 bases, with 13 bases left between them. Here the CDR3 reads CASSFYGLRQETQYF. The CDR3, as DNA: TGTGCCAGCAGCTTTTATGGGCTTCGGCAAGAGACCCAGTACTTC.

V is TRBV18 and J is TRBJ2-7; D may be TRBD1 (7 bases). This CDR3 has 15 amino acids. V lost 4 bases and J lost 6, with 19 bases in between. Germline assignment: CDR1 KGHSH and CDR2 LQKENI. CDR3 nucleotides: TGTGCCAGCTCACTCAGGGGGGCTCGGGTAGTCGAGCAGTACTTC. It codes for CASSLRGARVVEQYF.

This clone has a single count. In the same sample, other DNA sequences code for this CDR3. This sequence joins TRBV6-5 and TRBJ2-7; 7 bases map to TRBD1. In germline, CDR1 is MNHEY, CDR2 SVGAGI. The CDR3 consists of 15 residues. Unmatched junction bases numbered 6, after V lost 2 bases and J lost 2 bases. The CDR3 bases are TGTGCCAGCAGTTACGATGGACAGGCCACCTACGAGCAGTACTTC. It is translated as CASSYDGQATYEQYF.

V gene TRBV14 combines with J gene TRBJ2-1; TRBD2 might be the D (6 bases). The CDR3 consists of 16 residues. Germline values: CDR1 SGHDN, CDR2 FVKESK. With 2 bases removed from V and 4 bases from J, the gap between germline ends came to 15 bases. The CDR3 coding sequence is TGTGCCAGCAGCCAACGAATCGGGGGACCTTACAATGAGCAGTTCTTC. This translates into CASSQRIGGPYNEQFF.

This clone was observed once. CDR3 loop: CASSLDAGAGKLFF. The CDR3 bases are TGTGCCAGCAGCTTGGACGCAGGGGCGGGAAAACTGTTTTTT. The chain couples TRBV7-9 to TRBJ1-4; D perhaps matches TRBD1 (6 bases). The germline V gene encodes CDR1 SEHNR and CDR2 FQNEAQ (reference sequence). CDR3 length: 14 amino acids. V was clipped by 3 bases and J by 10 bases, with 15 bases between them.

V and J are TRBV7-8 and TRBJ2-5; D call uncertain. CDR3 length: 11 residues. Germline V gene data show CDR1 as SGHVS and CDR2 as FQNEAQ. V was shortened by 0 bases and J by 4 bases, with 0 bases between the two germline ends. The CDR3 sequence is CASSLAETQYF. CDR3 coding DNA: TGTGCCAGCAGCTTAGCAGAGACCCAGTACTTC.

A few counts support this clone. This chain connects TRBV28 to TRBJ1-5; D remains ambiguous. The CDR3 extends over 14 amino acids. Germline V gene sequence: CDR1 MDHEN, CDR2 SYDVKM. Trimming took off 3 bases at V and 2 bases at J, with 8 bases between the two ends. The CDR3 DNA reads as TGTGCCAGCAGTTTGGTTAGGGGCAATCAGCCCCAGCATTTT. It encodes CASSLVRGNQPQHF.

This chain joins TRBV7-3 and TRBJ2-2, with D unresolved. The CDR3 sequence is 12 residues long. V gave up 8 bases and J gave up 7 bases, with 11 bases separating them. The germline V gene has CDR1 SGHTA and CDR2 FQGTGA. DNA of the CDR3: TGTGCCAGCCGGTTTCAAGGCGGGGAGCTGTTTTTT. Protein sequence: CASRFQGGELFF.

This clone came up a few times. The chain carries TRBV19 and TRBJ2-5; 9 nucleotides align to TRBD2. CDR3 size: 15 residues. The J segment lost 1 base and the V segment lost 1 base, leaving 1 base of the junction unmatched. CDR1 is LNHDA, CDR2 SQIVND, per germline (reference sequence). The CDR3 reads CASSIAAGGQETQYF. CDR3 DNA sequence: TGTGCCAGTAGTATAGCAGCGGGGGGCCAAGAGACCCAGTACTTC. Drawing the rest from reference TRBV19 and TRBJ2-5, the complete variable domain is DGGITQSPKYLFRKEGQNVTLSCEQNLNHDAMYWYRQDPGQGLRLIYYSQIVNDFQKGDIAEGYSVSREKKESFPLTVTSAQKNPTAFYLCASSIAAGGQETQYFGPGTRLLVL.

The rearrangement uses TRBV5-1 and TRBJ2-1, with 10 bases matching TRBD1. The CDR3 loop spans 16 amino acids. The V gene's germline CDR1 is SGHRS and CDR2 YFSETQ. J lost 2 bases, V lost 3 bases, and 5 bases had no gene match. This chain's CDR3 is CASSSGTGDTYNEQFF. The CDR3 nucleotides are TGCGCCAGCAGCTCCGGGACAGGGGATACCTACAATGAGCAGTTCTTC.

The rearrangement uses TRBV28 and TRBJ2-7; D gene uncertain. Looked up from germline, CDR1 is MDHEN and CDR2 is SYDVKM. V was cut by 3 bases and J by 2 bases, with 8 bases left in between. There are 13 residues in the CDR3. The CDR3 here is CASSFSSTYEQYF. CDR3 coding DNA: TGTGCCAGCAGTTTTTCCAGTACCTACGAGCAGTACTTC.